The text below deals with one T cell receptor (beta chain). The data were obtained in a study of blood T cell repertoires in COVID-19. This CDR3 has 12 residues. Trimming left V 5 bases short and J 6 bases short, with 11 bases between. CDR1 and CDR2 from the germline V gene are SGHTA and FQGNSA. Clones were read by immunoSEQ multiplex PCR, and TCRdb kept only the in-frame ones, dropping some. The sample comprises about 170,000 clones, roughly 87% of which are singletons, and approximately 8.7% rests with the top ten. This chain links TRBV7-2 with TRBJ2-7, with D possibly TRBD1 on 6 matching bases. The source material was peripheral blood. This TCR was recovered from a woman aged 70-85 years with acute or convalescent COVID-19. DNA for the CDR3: TGTGCCAGCAGCAAAACAGGGATCGAGCAGTACTTC. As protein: CASSKTGIEQYF.